The 9 T cell receptor beta chains reported below all come from one sample, sequenced in a study of control samples from healthy donors and cancer patients. TCRdb's table, derived via immunoSEQ multiplex PCR, lists solely in-frame clones and lacks some. The sample has roughly 200,000 clones; about 89% are singletons. Material: blood. Every receptor here comes from a man in his thirties or forties in good health.

CDR3 residues: CASRSEKLFF. The CDR3 DNA follows: TGTGCCAGCAGGAGTGAAAAACTGTTTTTT. This chain connects TRBV25-1 to TRBJ1-4; no clear D gene. Trimming removed 6 bases from V and 7 bases from J, with 3 bases in between. Per germline, CDR1 MGHDK and CDR2 SYGVNS. The CDR3 spans 10 residues.

This chain links TRBV4-1 with TRBJ1-4; 8 bases line up with TRBD1. CDR1 is MGHRA and CDR2 is YSYEKL in the germline V gene. The CDR3 covers 18 residues. V shed 1 base, J shed 0 bases, and the junction held 7 bases outside the gene matches. The CDR3 region has the DNA TGCGCCAGCAGCCAAGGGTACAGGGGGGGGGCAACTAATGAAAAACTGTTTTTT. Translation gives CASSQGYRGGATNEKLFF.

The chain uses TRBV7-9 and TRBJ1-6; perhaps TRBD1 as D (5 bases). Per germline, CDR1 SEHNR and CDR2 FQNEAQ (reference sequence). The ends were cut back, 2 bases at V and 8 bases at J, with 13 bases in the middle. There are 15 residues in the CDR3. DNA of the CDR3: TGTGCCAGCAGCTTACCCGCAGGGTGGGATTCACCCCTCCACTTT. This codes for CASSLPAGWDSPLHF. Looking up the rest from reference TRBV7-9 and TRBJ1-6 gives the full variable domain: DTGVSQNPRHKITKRGQNVTFRCDPISEHNRLYWYRQTLGQGPEFLTYFQNEAQLEKSRLLSDRFSAERPKGSFSTLEIQRTEQGDSAMYLCASSLPAGWDSPLHFGNGTRLTVT.

The chain combines TRBV5-1 with TRBJ2-3; 11 bases match TRBD2. The CDR3 runs 17 residues. J was trimmed by 4 bases and V by 1 base; bases with no gene match: 8. Germline V gives CDR1 SGHRS, CDR2 YFSETQ. DNA of the CDR3: TGCGCCAGCAGCTTGCGGATAGCGGGGGGGGATGCAGATACGCAGTATTTT. Translated: CASSLRIAGGDADTQYF.

This clone was seen more than once but under ten times. The chain recombines TRBV20-1 with TRBJ1-2, with a possible D match to TRBD1 (5 bases). Looked up from germline, CDR1 is DFQATT and CDR2 is SNEGSKA (reference sequence). Between the trimmed V and J ends, which lost 6 bases and 12 bases, there was a span of 11 bases. This CDR3 is built from 9 residues. The CDR3 DNA sequence: TGCAGTGCCCTCGGGGGGGACACCTTC. Protein sequence: CSALGGDTF.

The rearrangement joins TRBV3-1 (or the pseudogene TRBV3-2) to TRBJ1-1; D remains ambiguous. The CDR3 length is 13 residues. Looked up from germline, CDR1 is LGHDT and CDR2 is YNNKEL (reference sequence). V was clipped by 3 bases and J by 3 bases, with 8 bases between them. The DNA for the CDR3 is TGTGCCAGCAGCCAGATAGACTACACTGAAGCTTTCTTT. This translates into CASSQIDYTEAFF.

The chain carries TRBV19 and TRBJ2-1, with TRBD2 matching 8 bases. V was clipped by 6 bases and J by 6 bases; unmatched bases: 13. Germline assignment: CDR1 LNHDA and CDR2 SQIVND (reference sequence). There are 16 residues in the CDR3. Here the CDR3 reads CASSAFGGGYPNEQFF. In nucleotides, the CDR3 is TGTGCCAGTAGCGCTTTCGGGGGGGGATACCCCAATGAGCAGTTCTTC.

The chain is built from TRBV29-1 and TRBJ2-1; 13 bases agree with TRBD2. CDR1 SQVTM and CDR2 ANQGSEA come from the germline V gene. The ends lost 8 bases at V and 7 bases at J; junction bases unmatched: 8. This CDR3 region has 14 residues. The CDR3 loop reads CSFSRLAGGNEQFF. The CDR3 nucleotides are TGCAGCTTTTCCCGACTAGCGGGGGGAAATGAGCAGTTCTTC.

This clone is a singleton in its sample. This rearrangement joins TRBV19 to TRBJ2-3, with D perhaps being TRBD1 or TRBD2 (5 bases each). The length of the CDR3 is 15 residues. Trimming pared 10 bases from V and 1 base from J, leaving 18 bases between. Germline assignment: CDR1 LNHDA and CDR2 SQIVND (reference sequence). The CDR3 DNA is TGTGCCACCAGCCGGGTCCGGGACGGCACAGATACGCAGTATTTT. Translation: CATSRVRDGTDTQYF.